A single sample gave rise to the 30 T cell receptor beta chains below, sequenced in a study of T cell responses to AZD1222 COVID-19 vaccine. TCRdb keeps only in-frame clones here, not all; method: immunoSEQ multiplex PCR. The sample has about 100,000 clones, 93% seen once. The sequencing used peripheral blood, collected on day 0 of AZD1222 vaccination. The source is an adult in good health.

The chain carries TRBV9 and TRBJ2-5; D is possibly TRBD1 (5 bases). The germline V gene has CDR1 SGDLS and CDR2 YYNGEE. The CDR3 loop spans 15 amino acids. Trimming left V 0 bases short and J 2 bases short, with 11 bases between. CDR3 sequence (DNA): TGTGCCAGCAGCGTAGAGGCAGGGCTACAAGAGACCCAGTACTTC. This sequence encodes CASSVEAGLQETQYF.

V and J are TRBV18 and TRBJ2-7, with 12 bases matching TRBD2. In germline, CDR1 is KGHSH, CDR2 LQKENI. This CDR3 region has 14 residues. V gave up 6 bases and J gave up 4 bases; unmatched junction bases: 4. The CDR3 DNA reads as TGTGCCAGCTCTTACACTAGCGGGAGGTACGAGCAGTACTTC. Protein: CASSYTSGRYEQYF.

The V and J genes are TRBV9 and TRBJ2-6; no definite D call. V gave up 3 bases and J gave up 0 bases, with 13 bases separating them. Germline CDR1 is SGDLS and CDR2 is YYNGEE. The CDR3 is 17 residues long. This CDR3 is CASSAPQTFSGANVLTF. The CDR3 DNA follows: TGTGCCAGCAGCGCCCCACAAACGTTCTCTGGGGCCAACGTCCTGACTTTC. Using reference TRBV9 and TRBJ2-6 for the parts outside the CDR3, the full variable domain is DSGVTQTPKHLITATGQRVTLRCSPRSGDLSVYWYQQSLDQGLQFLIQYYNGEERAKGNILERFSAQQFPDLHSELNLSSLELGDSALYFCASSAPQTFSGANVLTFGAGSRLTVL.

This rearrangement joins TRBV6-1 to TRBJ1-2, with TRBD1 identical over 8 bases. Looked up from germline, CDR1 is MNHNS and CDR2 is SASEGT. The CDR3 length is 13 residues. V trimming: 6 bases; J trimming: 4 bases; junction bases outside the gene matches: 4. This CDR3 is CASRTGTGYGYTF. The CDR3 coding sequence is TGTGCCAGCAGGACCGGGACAGGCTATGGCTACACCTTC.

This sequence joins TRBV25-1 and TRBJ2-1; 9 bases map to TRBD2. The V segment lost 2 bases and the J segment 9 bases; nucleotides outside the gene matches: 11. Germline lookup yields CDR1 MGHDK and CDR2 SYGVNS. This CDR3 spans 16 amino acids. CDR3 nucleotide sequence: TGTGCCAGCAGTGAAGGGGGCGGGAGGGCCCTTCCTGAGCAGTTCTTC. It encodes CASSEGGGRALPEQFF.

The chain is built from TRBV11-2 and TRBJ2-7; tentative D call: TRBD1 (7 bases). The ends were cut back, 1 base at V and 3 bases at J, with 19 bases in the middle. This CDR3 is 17 amino acids long. Germline V gene sequence: CDR1 SGHAT, CDR2 FQNNGV. The CDR3, as DNA: TGTGCCAGCAGCTTAGGTTGGGAGGAGGGGGCAAGCTACGAGCAGTACTTC. Its translation: CASSLGWEEGASYEQYF.

The V and J genes are TRBV5-4 and TRBJ2-1; D assignment may be TRBD1 or TRBD2 (5 bases each). V was clipped by 4 bases and J by 1 base, with 18 bases between them. CDR1 is SGHNT, CDR2 YYREEE, per germline (reference sequence). CDR3 length equals 17 residues. The CDR3 DNA follows: TGTGCCAGCAGCGGCACCTCCTGGGGACCATCCTACAATGAGCAGTTCTTC. It encodes CASSGTSWGPSYNEQFF.

This clone was detected once. The chain uses TRBV5-1 and TRBJ2-7; 7 bases are shared with TRBD1. The germline V gene encodes CDR1 SGHRS and CDR2 YFSETQ. The J segment lost 0 bases and the V segment lost 3 bases, leaving 6 bases of the junction unmatched. The CDR3 runs 15 residues. The CDR3 coding sequence is TGCGCCAGCAGCTGGGGGACAGTAGACTCCTACGAGCAGTACTTC. Translated, it gives CASSWGTVDSYEQYF.

The V and J genes are TRBV27 and TRBJ2-7, with D tentatively TRBD2 (5 bases). CDR1 is MNHEY, CDR2 SMNVEV, per germline (reference sequence). This CDR3 comprises 15 residues. V lost 6 bases and J 0 bases, leaving 15 bases between the germline ends. This chain's CDR3 is CASSPSGVPSYEQYF. As DNA, the CDR3 is TGTGCCAGCAGCCCCTCCGGGGTTCCCTCCTACGAGCAGTACTTC.

V gene TRBV18 combines with J gene TRBJ2-1, with a possible D match to TRBD2 (5 bases). V was pared by 3 bases and J by 0 bases, with 6 bases between. Germline V lookup: CDR1 KGHSH, CDR2 LQKENI. The CDR3 is 14 amino acids. CDR3 nucleotide sequence: TGTGCCAGCTCACCGGGGAGCTCCTACAATGAGCAGTTCTTC. Encoded protein: CASSPGSSYNEQFF.

V and J are TRBV5-1 and TRBJ1-3; D gene uncertain. The V gene's germline CDR1 is SGHRS and CDR2 YFSETQ. Deletions cut 4 bases from V and 3 bases from J, with 11 bases between. The CDR3 extends over 14 amino acids. DNA for the CDR3: TGCGCCAGCAGCCCGGACGGAGGTGGAAACACCATATATTTT. Its translation is CASSPDGGGNTIYF.

This clone is a singleton in its sample. The chain combines TRBV28 with TRBJ2-5; weak D call: TRBD1 (5 bases). CDR3 length equals 13 residues. V was cut by 5 bases and J by 5 bases, with 12 bases left in between. CDR1 MDHEN and CDR2 SYDVKM come from the germline V gene. The CDR3 coding sequence is TGTGCCAGCAGTCGGACACCGAGGGAGACCCAGTACTTC. It specifies CASSRTPRETQYF.

This chain joins TRBV28 and TRBJ2-6; a possible D gene is TRBD2 (6 bases). Trimming pared 7 bases from V and 0 bases from J, leaving 13 bases between. The germline V gene encodes CDR1 MDHEN and CDR2 SYDVKM. The length of the CDR3 is 16 residues. CDR3: CASTPGSTSGANVLTF. The CDR3 coding sequence is TGTGCCAGCACCCCCGGGAGCACCTCTGGGGCCAACGTCCTGACTTTC. The full variable domain, with the rest looked up from reference TRBV28 and TRBJ2-6, is DVKVTQSSRYLVKRTGEKVFLECVQDMDHENMFWYRQDPGLGLRLIYFSYDVKMKEKGDIPEGYSVSREKKERFSLILESASTNQTSMYLCASTPGSTSGANVLTFGAGSRLTVL.

The V and J genes are TRBV19 and TRBJ1-2; 11 bases agree with TRBD1. Germline V lookup: CDR1 LNHDA, CDR2 SQIVND (reference sequence). The CDR3 is 15 residues long. J lost 1 base, V lost 6 bases, and 4 bases had no gene match. The chain's CDR3 is CASSPGTGGNYGYTF. CDR3 coding DNA: TGTGCCAGTAGCCCTGGGACAGGGGGTAACTATGGCTACACCTTC.

The chain couples TRBV5-1 to TRBJ1-1, with 8 bases lining up with TRBD1. The CDR3 runs to 14 residues. CDR1 is SGHRS and CDR2 is YFSETQ in the germline V gene. J gave up 5 bases and V 3 bases, and 6 bases lay outside the gene matches. CDR3 nucleotide sequence: TGCGCCAGCAGCTACAGGGGGGATGTGACTGAAGCTTTCTTT. Residues: CASSYRGDVTEAFF.

The genes are TRBV19 and TRBJ1-1; 9 positions agree with TRBD1. V gave up 2 bases and J gave up 4 bases; unmatched junction bases: 8. Germline CDR1 reads LNHDA; CDR2 reads SQIVND (reference sequence). This CDR3 region has 16 residues. CDR3 in DNA: TGTGCCAGTAGTATAATCCCGGGACAGGGCTTCACTGAAGCTTTCTTT. This sequence encodes CASSIIPGQGFTEAFF.

The chain carries TRBV19 and TRBJ1-1; D might be TRBD1 (6 bases). CDR3 length: 16 residues. V lost 4 bases, J lost 7 bases, and 22 bases lay in between. Germline V gives CDR1 LNHDA, CDR2 SQIVND (reference sequence). The CDR3 loop is CASSRGRTVPPYEAFF. DNA for the CDR3: TGTGCCAGTAGTAGGGGTCGGACAGTACCACCTTATGAAGCTTTCTTT.

The CDR3 nucleotides are TGCGCCAGCAGCCCGGGACAGGGAATGAACACTGAAGCTTTCTTT. This codes for CASSPGQGMNTEAFF. The V and J genes are TRBV5-1 and TRBJ1-1; 9 bases match TRBD1. The CDR3 is 15 residues long. The trim removed 4 bases at V and 0 bases at J, leaving 4 bases unmatched. Germline assignment: CDR1 SGHRS and CDR2 YFSETQ. The complete variable domain, with remaining parts taken from reference TRBV5-1 and TRBJ1-1, reads KAGVTQTPRYLIKTRGQQVTLSCSPISGHRSVSWYQQTPGQGLQFLFEYFSETQRNKGNFPGRFSGRQFSNSRSEMNVSTLELGDSALYLCASSPGQGMNTEAFFGQGTRLTVV.

This clone was seen a single time. The chain has TRBV5-1 and TRBJ1-6; 7 bases fit TRBD1. J lost 5 bases, V lost 4 bases, and 6 bases had no gene match. This CDR3 has 15 amino acids. Per the germline V gene, CDR1 is SGHRS and CDR2 is YFSETQ. The CDR3 DNA reads TGCGCCAGCAGCCCGACAGGGCAAAATAATTCACCCCTCCACTTT. It encodes CASSPTGQNNSPLHF. Combining the CDR3 with reference TRBV5-1 and TRBJ1-6 gives the whole variable domain KAGVTQTPRYLIKTRGQQVTLSCSPISGHRSVSWYQQTPGQGLQFLFEYFSETQRNKGNFPGRFSGRQFSNSRSEMNVSTLELGDSALYLCASSPTGQNNSPLHFGNGTRLTVT.

The rearrangement uses TRBV5-4 and TRBJ2-6; D may be TRBD2 (5 bases). The CDR3 length is 16 residues. Looked up from germline, CDR1 is SGHNT and CDR2 is YYREEE (reference sequence). V was cut by 0 bases and J by 2 bases, with 9 bases left in between. CDR3 nucleotide sequence: TGTGCCAGCAGCTTGGCTGCCGGGGCTGGGGCCAACGTCCTGACTTTC. Protein: CASSLAAGAGANVLTF. Together with reference TRBV5-4 and TRBJ2-6, the CDR3 gives the full variable domain: ETGVTQSPTHLIKTRGQQVTLRCSSQSGHNTVSWYQQALGQGPQFIFQYYREEENGRGNFPPRFSGLQFPNYSSELNVNALELDDSALYLCASSLAAGAGANVLTFGAGSRLTVL.

The chain links TRBV29-1 to TRBJ2-7, with 7 bases identical to TRBD1. The length of the CDR3 is 12 residues. CDR1 SQVTM and CDR2 ANQGSEA come from the germline V gene. Trimming cost V 6 bases and J 0 bases; bases outside gene matches: 2. Here the CDR3 DNA reads TGCAGCGTGAGGGACAGCTCCTACGAGCAGTACTTC. Translation: CSVRDSSYEQYF.

The rearrangement uses TRBV19 and TRBJ1-5; D ambiguous. Trimming shortened V by 2 bases and J by 16 bases, and 15 bases separated the two germline ends. Germline loops: CDR1 LNHDA, CDR2 SQIVND (reference sequence). The CDR3 is made up of 12 amino acids. CDR3 in amino acids: CASSISGSSLHF. In DNA, the CDR3 is TGTGCCAGTAGTATATCGGGTTCGTCATTACATTTT.

This rearrangement joins TRBV29-1 to TRBJ1-2; a possible D gene is TRBD1 (6 bases). Germline V CDR1 and CDR2: SQVTM, ANQGSEA. The CDR3 runs 14 residues. Trimming removed 7 bases at V and 3 bases at J, with 18 bases between. The CDR3 protein is CSAGTTTGDYGYTF. Written as DNA, the CDR3 is TGCAGCGCCGGTACTACGACAGGAGACTATGGCTACACCTTC.

This sequence joins TRBV6-2 or TRBV6-3 and TRBJ1-1, with D hard to call. The V end lost 4 bases, the J end lost 7 bases, and 10 bases lay between the germline ends. The germline V gene encodes CDR1 MNHEY and CDR2 SVGEGT. This CDR3 contains 12 residues. CDR3 protein: CASSLFAGEAFF. The CDR3 bases are TGTGCCAGCAGTTTGTTTGCGGGTGAAGCTTTCTTT.

The rearrangement joins TRBV6-5 to TRBJ1-2; no definite D call. The V gene lost 7 bases and the J gene lost 8 bases, with 20 bases spanning the gap. Germline-derived CDR1 and CDR2 are MNHEY and SVGAGI. This CDR3 comprises 14 residues. The CDR3 sequence: CASKALYRYGGYTF. CDR3 sequence (DNA): TGTGCCAGCAAGGCCCTCTACCGGTATGGCGGCTACACCTTC.

The V call is TRBV27, the J call TRBJ2-3; 9 bases are a match to TRBD2. The CDR3 consists of 16 residues. Looked up from germline, CDR1 is MNHEY and CDR2 is SMNVEV (reference sequence). The J segment lost 4 bases and the V segment lost 3 bases, leaving 8 bases of the junction unmatched. Here the CDR3 reads CASSLTISGSADTQYF. The DNA for the CDR3 is TGTGCCAGCAGTTTGACCATTAGCGGGAGTGCAGATACGCAGTATTTT.

The chain has TRBV19 and TRBJ1-5, with D unresolved. This CDR3 is built from 15 residues. Germline V gene sequence: CDR1 LNHDA, CDR2 SQIVND (reference sequence). V gave up 3 bases and J gave up 2 bases, with 11 bases separating them. Written as DNA, the CDR3 is TGTGCCAGTAGTATGGATAGGGTCGGCAATCAGCCCCAGCATTTT. It translates to CASSMDRVGNQPQHF.

V and J are TRBV27 and TRBJ1-1; 8 bases map to TRBD1. The CDR3 is 14 amino acids. V dropped 8 bases and J dropped 0; count of bases not matched to a gene: 5. From germline, CDR1 is MNHEY and CDR2 SMNVEV (reference sequence). The CDR3 region is CASLRDRMNTEAFF. CDR3 coding DNA: TGTGCCAGCCTGCGGGACAGGATGAACACTGAAGCTTTCTTT.

The chain carries TRBV5-4 and TRBJ1-1; D is undetermined. The CDR3 has 14 residues. Germline CDR1 SGHNT, CDR2 YYREEE (reference sequence). V was clipped by 2 bases and J by 1 base, with 9 bases between them. CDR3 sequence: CASSLEPGNTEAFF. CDR3 nucleotides: TGTGCCAGCAGCTTAGAACCAGGGAACACTGAAGCTTTCTTT.

The chain combines TRBV19 with TRBJ1-6; TRBD1 might be the D (5 bases). The CDR3 length is 15 residues. The germline gives CDR1 LNHDA, CDR2 SQIVND (reference sequence). Trimming shortened V by 1 base and J by 7 bases, and 11 bases separated the two germline ends. CDR3 coding DNA: TGTGCCAGTAGTATAGGGGGGTTATTCAATTCACCCCTCCACTTT. This encodes CASSIGGLFNSPLHF.